The sequence of this T cell receptor (beta chain) was determined in a study of technical replicates of blood from a few donors. Some clones are missing from TCRdb's copy, which holds only in-frame ones; the method was immunoSEQ multiplex PCR. The sample contains around 60,000 clones, around 88% of which appear only once. This CDR3 is 17 amino acids long. CDR1 is SGHVS, CDR2 FNYEAQ, per germline. Trimming left V 2 bases short and J 0 bases short, with 14 bases between. The TCR comes from a human donor in good health. Some clones in this sample may be carry-over from other donors' samples. The rearrangement uses TRBV7-6 and TRBJ1-3; D gene unclear. Sequenced: PBMCs. This CDR3 is CASSLSVPLSSGNTIYF. The CDR3 DNA is TGTGCCAGCAGCTTATCCGTTCCGCTGAGCTCTGGAAACACCATATATTTT.